Below are 15 T cell receptor beta chains sequenced from a single sample in a study of control samples from healthy donors and cancer patients. Profiled with immunoSEQ multiplex PCR; TCRdb holds only in-frame clones, not every one. The sample lists 150,000 to 180,000 clones; approximately 94% were seen once. Sequenced material: blood. These TCRs come from a man aged 40-49 years in good health.

This clone has just one count. The chain has TRBV28 and TRBJ2-7; the match to TRBD2 covers 9 bases. CDR1 is MDHEN, CDR2 SYDVKM, per germline. After removal of 6 bases from V and 2 bases from J, the junction contained 8 bases not matched to a gene. CDR3 size: 15 residues. The CDR3 DNA is TGTGCCAGCAGCCTAGGGGCGGGGGGGGCCTACGAGCAGTACTTC. Its translation is CASSLGAGGAYEQYF.

This sequence joins TRBV27 and TRBJ1-2, with 11 bases aligning to TRBD1. V trimming: 2 bases; J trimming: 4 bases; junction bases outside the gene matches: 9. Germline CDR1 reads MNHEY; CDR2 reads SMNVEV (reference sequence). The CDR3 is made up of 17 amino acids. CDR3 DNA: TGTGCCAGCAGTTTAAGACGGACAGGGGGCCGGGGCTATGGCTACACCTTC. It yields the protein CASSLRRTGGRGYGYTF.

This chain joins TRBV7-9 and TRBJ2-5; 8 bases line up with TRBD2. Germline loops: CDR1 SEHNR, CDR2 FQNEAQ (reference sequence). The CDR3 totals 16 residues. V lost 4 bases to trimming and J lost 1 base; unmatched junction nucleotides: 8. CDR3 in amino acids: CASSSGLAGLQETQYF. In DNA form, the CDR3 reads TGTGCCAGCAGCTCCGGACTAGCAGGCCTCCAAGAGACCCAGTACTTC.

The chain uses TRBV3-1 (or the pseudogene TRBV3-2) and TRBJ1-2; D is unresolved. Germline V CDR1 and CDR2: LGHDT, YNNKEL (reference sequence). V was pared by 3 bases and J by 4 bases, with 3 bases between. The CDR3 is made up of 11 amino acids. CDR3 sequence (DNA): TGTGCCAGCAGCCAGGGCTATGGCTACACCTTC. Translated, it gives CASSQGYGYTF.

This chain links TRBV3-1 (or the pseudogene TRBV3-2) with TRBJ2-7; 9 nucleotides agree with TRBD1. Per germline, CDR1 LGHDT and CDR2 YNNKEL (reference sequence). V lost 4 bases, J lost 2 bases, and 9 bases stayed unmatched. The CDR3 is made up of 16 amino acids. This chain's CDR3 is CASSPPTGTGTYEQYF. The DNA of the CDR3 is TGTGCCAGCAGCCCCCCAACCGGGACAGGGACCTACGAGCAGTACTTC.

V is TRBV3-1 (or the pseudogene TRBV3-2) and J is TRBJ2-2; tentative D call: TRBD2 (5 bases). The CDR3 totals 12 residues. V lost 4 bases, J lost 8 bases, and 8 bases lay in between. Germline-derived CDR1 and CDR2 are LGHDT and YNNKEL (reference sequence). The CDR3 nucleotides read TGTGCCAGCAGCCCCGGGGTGGGGGAGCTGTTTTTT. Protein sequence: CASSPGVGELFF.

The J gene is TRBJ1-6, the V gene TRBV5-1; D might be TRBD1 (6 bases). V was cut by 6 bases and J by 7 bases, with 14 bases left in between. The germline V gene encodes CDR1 SGHRS and CDR2 YFSETQ. The CDR3 totals 14 residues. CDR3 sequence: CASNGGGGNSPLHF. CDR3 DNA: TGCGCCAGCAACGGAGGGGGTGGAAATTCACCCCTCCACTTT.

Here the CDR3 reads CASRGTSSYNSPLHF. Written as DNA, the CDR3 is TGTGCCAGCAGGGGTACCAGCTCCTATAATTCACCCCTCCACTTT. The genes are TRBV5-5 and TRBJ1-6; D gene unclear. This CDR3 contains 15 residues. Germline loops: CDR1 SGHKS, CDR2 YYEKEE (reference sequence). V shed 5 bases and J shed 0 bases, with 9 bases lying between them.

This clone was counted once. V gene TRBV10-3 combines with J gene TRBJ1-1; 7 nucleotides align to TRBD1. Losses at the gene ends were 0 bases for V and 2 bases for J; bases not matched to a gene: 3. CDR1 and CDR2 (germline): ENHRY, SYGVKD. There are 15 residues in the CDR3. This chain's CDR3 is CAISESNRGNTEAFF. Here the CDR3 DNA reads TGTGCCATCAGTGAGTCGAACAGGGGAAACACTGAAGCTTTCTTT.

The chain uses TRBV6-5 and TRBJ2-7; D is perhaps TRBD1 (6 bases). The V gene's germline CDR1 is MNHEY and CDR2 SVGAGI. The CDR3 has 13 amino acids. V lost 7 bases to trimming and J lost 3 bases, with 13 bases between them. CDR3 nucleotide sequence: TGTGCCAGCACCCAATTACAGGGCTACGAGCAGTACTTC. Its protein product is CASTQLQGYEQYF.

The rearrangement links TRBV6-4 to TRBJ2-3, with 12 bases lining up with TRBD2. J lost 6 bases, V lost 5 bases, and 9 bases had no gene match. The CDR3 has 16 residues. Germline V gives CDR1 MRHNA, CDR2 SNTAGT. The CDR3 DNA reads as TGTGCCAGCAGTCCCGGGACTAGCGGGTTCACGGATACGCAGTATTTT. Translated: CASSPGTSGFTDTQYF.

The rearrangement links TRBV10-3 to TRBJ2-7, with 10 positions matching TRBD2. The CDR3 totals 15 residues. CDR1 and CDR2 (germline): ENHRY, SYGVKD. Trimming at V came to 4 bases and at J to 2 bases, leaving 5 bases not matched to a gene. CDR3 residues: CAISVERGGAYEQYF. The DNA of the CDR3 is TGTGCCATCAGTGTAGAGCGGGGGGGTGCCTACGAGCAGTACTTC.

The genes are TRBV5-1 and TRBJ1-2, with 8 nucleotides matching TRBD1. The trim removed 4 bases at V and 4 bases at J, leaving 6 bases unmatched. This CDR3 region has 14 residues. Germline CDR1 and CDR2: SGHRS and YFSETQ. CDR3 region: CASSPGTGPYGYTF. CDR3 bases: TGCGCCAGCAGCCCCGGGACAGGACCCTATGGCTACACCTTC.

This clone occurred once. The chain recombines TRBV15 with TRBJ2-3; D possibly uses TRBD1 or TRBD2 (5 bases each). In germline, CDR1 is LNHNV, CDR2 YYDKDF (reference sequence). Trimming removed 1 base from V and 1 base from J, with 9 bases in between. The CDR3 loop spans 15 amino acids. For the CDR3, the DNA is TGTGCCACCAGCAGAGGGGACGGACGCACAGATACGCAGTATTTT. It translates to CATSRGDGRTDTQYF.

The chain employs TRBV28 and TRBJ2-2; maybe TRBD1 (6 bases). The V gene lost 4 bases and the J gene lost 6 bases, with 9 bases spanning the gap. Germline loops: CDR1 MDHEN, CDR2 SYDVKM. The CDR3 has 13 amino acids. CDR3 amino acids: CASSYGGSGELFF. The CDR3 DNA follows: TGTGCCAGCAGTTATGGGGGCTCCGGGGAGCTGTTTTTT.